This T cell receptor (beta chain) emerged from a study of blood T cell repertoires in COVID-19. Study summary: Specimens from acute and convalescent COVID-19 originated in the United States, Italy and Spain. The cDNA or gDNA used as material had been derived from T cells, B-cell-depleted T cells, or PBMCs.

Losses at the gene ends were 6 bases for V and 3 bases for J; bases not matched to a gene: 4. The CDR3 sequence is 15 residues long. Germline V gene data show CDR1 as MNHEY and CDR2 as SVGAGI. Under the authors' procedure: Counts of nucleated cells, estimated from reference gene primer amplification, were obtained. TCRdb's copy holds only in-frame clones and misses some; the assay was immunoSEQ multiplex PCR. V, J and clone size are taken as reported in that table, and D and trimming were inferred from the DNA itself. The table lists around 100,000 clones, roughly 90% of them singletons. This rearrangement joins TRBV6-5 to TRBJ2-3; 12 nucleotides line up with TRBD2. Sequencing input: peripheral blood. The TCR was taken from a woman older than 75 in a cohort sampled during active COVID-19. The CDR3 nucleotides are TGTGCCAGCAGGATGACTAGCGGGGGAACAGATACGCAGTATTTT. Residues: CASRMTSGGTDTQYF.